This is a list of T cell receptor beta chains from one sample in a study of long-term antiretroviral therapy in people with HIV. Profiling relied on immunoSEQ multiplex PCR, and the TCRdb table lists in-frame clones only, not all of them. The top ten clones hold less than 2.5% of a sample with about 33,000 clones, around 96% of them seen once. The sequences come from unsorted PBMCs, collected approximately 6.8 years after starting antiretroviral therapy. These receptors were obtained from a man aged 30 to 39 with HIV. The CDR3 runs from the conserved cysteine through the conserved F or W. A D gene is named only where the DNA matches it firmly. Not all rows give a size; the values are once, few, many and, for expanded clones, a class.

CDR3: CSAQGVRTEAFF; D: -; V: TRBV29-1; size: -
CDR3: CASSELAGNYGYTF; D: -; V: TRBV2; size: -
CDR3: CASSTSDRVVQYF; D: TRBD1; V: TRBV7-9; size: -
CDR3: CASSLGGSEQYF; D: TRBD2; V: TRBV5-6; size: -
CDR3: CATSLYSTDTQYF; D: -; V: TRBV15; size: -
CDR3: CASGLGGNTIYF; D: -; V: TRBV12-5; size: -
CDR3: CASSLSGRDQYYEQYF; D: -; V: TRBV4-1; size: -
CDR3: CATSSLRDTEAFF; D: -; V: TRBV15; size: -
CDR3: CASSVAASGGLEDTQYF; D: TRBD2; V: TRBV9; size: -
CDR3: CAIIGDSANTGELFF; D: -; V: TRBV10-3; size: once
CDR3: CASSLVGGSYNEQFF; D: -; V: TRBV7-3; size: -
CDR3: CASSLGVWGPQHF; D: -; V: TRBV27; size: -
CDR3: CASSPGGSSYNEQFF; D: -; V: TRBV7-3; size: -